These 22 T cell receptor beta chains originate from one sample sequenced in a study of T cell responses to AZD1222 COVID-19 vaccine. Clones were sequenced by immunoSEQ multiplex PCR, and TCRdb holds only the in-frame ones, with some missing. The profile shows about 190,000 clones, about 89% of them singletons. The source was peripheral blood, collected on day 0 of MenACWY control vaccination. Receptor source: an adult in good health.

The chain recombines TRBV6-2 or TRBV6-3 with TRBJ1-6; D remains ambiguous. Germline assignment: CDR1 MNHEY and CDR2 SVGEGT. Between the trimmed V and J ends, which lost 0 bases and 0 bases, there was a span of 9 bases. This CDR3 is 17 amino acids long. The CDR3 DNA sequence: TGTGCCAGCAGTTACTCGCGCAGGAGCTCCTATAATTCACCCCTCCACTTT. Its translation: CASSYSRRSSYNSPLHF.

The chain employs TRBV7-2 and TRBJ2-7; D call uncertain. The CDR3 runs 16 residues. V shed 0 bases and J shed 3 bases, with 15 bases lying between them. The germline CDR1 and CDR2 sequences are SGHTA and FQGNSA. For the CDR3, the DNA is TGTGCCAGCAGCTTAGCGTCAGGTCGTAAATACTACGAGCAGTACTTC. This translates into CASSLASGRKYYEQYF.

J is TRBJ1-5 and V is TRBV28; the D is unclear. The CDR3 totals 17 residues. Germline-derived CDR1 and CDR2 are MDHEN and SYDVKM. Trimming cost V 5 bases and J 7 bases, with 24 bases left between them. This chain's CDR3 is CASSARETDLFTQPQHF. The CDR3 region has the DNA TGTGCCAGCAGTGCCCGAGAAACGGATTTGTTCACCCAGCCCCAGCATTTT.

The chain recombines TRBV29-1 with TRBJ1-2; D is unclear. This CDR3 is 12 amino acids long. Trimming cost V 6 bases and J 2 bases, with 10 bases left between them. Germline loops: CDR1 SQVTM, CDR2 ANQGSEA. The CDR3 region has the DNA TGCAGCGTAACCGGGCCAAACTATGGCTACACCTTC. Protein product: CSVTGPNYGYTF.

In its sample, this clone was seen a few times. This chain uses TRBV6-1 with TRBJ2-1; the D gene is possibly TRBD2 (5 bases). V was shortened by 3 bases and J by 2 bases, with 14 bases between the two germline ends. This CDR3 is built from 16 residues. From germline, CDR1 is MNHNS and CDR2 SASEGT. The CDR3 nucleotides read TGTGCCAGCAGTGACCTGTCTGACTATCCCTACAATGAGCAGTTCTTC. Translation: CASSDLSDYPYNEQFF.

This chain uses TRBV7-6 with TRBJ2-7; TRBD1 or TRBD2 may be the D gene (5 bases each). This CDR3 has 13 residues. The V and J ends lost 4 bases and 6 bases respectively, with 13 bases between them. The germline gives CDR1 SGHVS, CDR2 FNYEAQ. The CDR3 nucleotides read TGTGCCAGCAGCTCCAGAGTCGGGGCCGAGCAGTACTTC. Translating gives CASSSRVGAEQYF.

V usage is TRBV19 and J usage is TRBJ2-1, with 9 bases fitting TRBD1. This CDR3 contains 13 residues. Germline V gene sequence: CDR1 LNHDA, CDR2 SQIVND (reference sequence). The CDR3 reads CAAGTGIRNEQFF. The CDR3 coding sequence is TGTGCAGCCGGGACAGGGATCCGCAATGAGCAGTTCTTC.

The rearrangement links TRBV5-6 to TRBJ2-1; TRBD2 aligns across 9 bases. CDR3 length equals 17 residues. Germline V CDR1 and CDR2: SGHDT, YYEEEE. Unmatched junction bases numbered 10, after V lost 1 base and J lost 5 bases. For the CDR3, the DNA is TGTGCCAGCAGCTTGTATCGGCTAGCGGGGCCCAACAATGAGCAGTTCTTC. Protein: CASSLYRLAGPNNEQFF.

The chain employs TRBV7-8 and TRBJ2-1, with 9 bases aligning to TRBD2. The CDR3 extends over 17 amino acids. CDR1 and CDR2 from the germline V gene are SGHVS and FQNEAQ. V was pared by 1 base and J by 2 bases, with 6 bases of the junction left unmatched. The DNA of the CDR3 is TGTGCCAGCAGCTTAGGAGGAGCGGGGGGAACCTACAATGAGCAGTTCTTC. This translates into CASSLGGAGGTYNEQFF.

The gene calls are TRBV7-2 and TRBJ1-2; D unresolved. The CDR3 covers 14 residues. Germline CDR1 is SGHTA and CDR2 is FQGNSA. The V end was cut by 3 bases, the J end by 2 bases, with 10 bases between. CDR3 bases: TGTGCCAGCAGCTTCAACGGGATAAACTATGGCTACACCTTC. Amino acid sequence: CASSFNGINYGYTF.

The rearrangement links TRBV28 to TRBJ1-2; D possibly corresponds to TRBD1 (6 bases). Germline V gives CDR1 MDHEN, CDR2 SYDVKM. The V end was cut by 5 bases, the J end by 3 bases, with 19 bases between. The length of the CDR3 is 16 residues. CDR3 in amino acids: CASSGPRTESYYGYTF. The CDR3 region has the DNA TGTGCCAGCAGTGGCCCCCGGACAGAGTCTTACTATGGCTACACCTTC.

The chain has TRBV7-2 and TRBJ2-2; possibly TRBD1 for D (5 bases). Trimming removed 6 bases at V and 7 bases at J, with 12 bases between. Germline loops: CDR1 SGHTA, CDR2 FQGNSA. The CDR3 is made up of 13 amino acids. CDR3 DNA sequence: TGTGCCAGCAGACAAGCGCAGGGCGGGGAGCTGTTTTTT. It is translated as CASRQAQGGELFF.

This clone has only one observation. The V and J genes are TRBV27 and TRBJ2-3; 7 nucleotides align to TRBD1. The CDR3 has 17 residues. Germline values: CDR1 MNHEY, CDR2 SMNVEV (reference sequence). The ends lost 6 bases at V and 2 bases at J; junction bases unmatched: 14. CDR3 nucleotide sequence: TGTGCCAGCAGCCCTTTCACCCTGGGACAGAACACAGATACGCAGTATTTT. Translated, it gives CASSPFTLGQNTDTQYF.

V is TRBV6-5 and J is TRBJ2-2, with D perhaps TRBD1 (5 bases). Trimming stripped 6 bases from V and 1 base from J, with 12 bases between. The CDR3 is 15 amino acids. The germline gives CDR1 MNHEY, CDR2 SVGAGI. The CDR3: CASRPRVLNTGELFF. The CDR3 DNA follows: TGTGCCAGCAGACCCAGGGTTTTGAACACCGGGGAGCTGTTTTTT.

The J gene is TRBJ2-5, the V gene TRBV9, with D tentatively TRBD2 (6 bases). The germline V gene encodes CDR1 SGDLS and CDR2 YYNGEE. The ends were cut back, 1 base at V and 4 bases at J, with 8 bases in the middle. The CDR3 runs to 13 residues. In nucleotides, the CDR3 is TGTGCCAGCAGCGTAAGGCGGGGAGAGACCCAGTACTTC. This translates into CASSVRRGETQYF.

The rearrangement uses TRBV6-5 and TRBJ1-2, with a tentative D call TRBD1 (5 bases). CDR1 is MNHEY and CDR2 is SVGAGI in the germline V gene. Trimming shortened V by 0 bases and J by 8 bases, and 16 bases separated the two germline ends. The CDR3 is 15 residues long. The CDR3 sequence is CASSYSGTFGEGYTF. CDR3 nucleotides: TGTGCCAGCAGTTACTCCGGGACCTTCGGGGAAGGCTACACCTTC.

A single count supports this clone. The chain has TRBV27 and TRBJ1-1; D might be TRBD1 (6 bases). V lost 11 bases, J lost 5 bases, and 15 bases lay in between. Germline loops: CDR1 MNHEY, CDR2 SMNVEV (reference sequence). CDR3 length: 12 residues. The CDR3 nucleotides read TGTGCCTCCGGAGGGAGGGGGACTGAAGCTTTCTTT. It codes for CASGGRGTEAFF.

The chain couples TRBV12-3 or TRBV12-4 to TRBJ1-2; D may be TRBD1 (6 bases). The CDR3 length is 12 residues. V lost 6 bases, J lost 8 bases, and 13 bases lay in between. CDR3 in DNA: TGTGCCAGCAGGGACAGTACAAGGGGCTACACCTTC. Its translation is CASRDSTRGYTF.

This CDR3 reads CASSEAGAGQPQHF. The CDR3 nucleotides are TGTGCCAGCAGTGAAGCAGGGGCAGGTCAGCCCCAGCATTTT. The V call is TRBV6-1, the J call TRBJ1-5, with D possibly being TRBD1 (5 bases). The CDR3 sequence is 14 residues long. The germline V and J ends were trimmed by 0 bases and 6 bases, with 9 bases remaining between them. Germline V CDR1 and CDR2: MNHNS, SASEGT.

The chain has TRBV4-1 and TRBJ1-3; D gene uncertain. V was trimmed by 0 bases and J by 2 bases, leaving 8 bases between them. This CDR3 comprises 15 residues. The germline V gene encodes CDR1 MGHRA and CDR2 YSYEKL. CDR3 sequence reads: CASSQDQLTGNTIYF. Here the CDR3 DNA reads TGCGCCAGCAGCCAAGATCAGTTGACTGGAAACACCATATATTTT.

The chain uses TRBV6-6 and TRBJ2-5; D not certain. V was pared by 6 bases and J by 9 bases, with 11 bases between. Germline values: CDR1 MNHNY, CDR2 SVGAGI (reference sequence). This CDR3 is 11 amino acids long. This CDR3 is CASSVDGAQYF. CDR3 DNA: TGTGCCAGCAGCGTGGATGGGGCCCAGTACTTC.

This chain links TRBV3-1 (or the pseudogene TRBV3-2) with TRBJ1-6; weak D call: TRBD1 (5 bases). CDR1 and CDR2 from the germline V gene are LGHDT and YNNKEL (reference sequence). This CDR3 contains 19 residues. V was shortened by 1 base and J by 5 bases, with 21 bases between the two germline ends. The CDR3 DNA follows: TGTGCCAGCAGCCAAGGACTCATGGCAGGGACCAAAAATAATTCACCCCTCCACTTT. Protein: CASSQGLMAGTKNNSPLHF.